The T cell receptor (beta chain) under discussion was sequenced for a study of siplizumab effects on memory and regulatory T cells. Whole-study findings and limits: Alloreactive sequences tracing back to unstimulated CD4+ memory cells were significantly reduced by siplizumab.

About this clone: Its specificity is unknown.

Produced via immunoSEQ multiplex PCR; TCRdb's table is partial and in-frame only. The table lists over 95,000 clones, 93% of them singletons, with approximately 0.17% in the top ten. The CDR3 is made up of 15 amino acids. From germline, CDR1 is ENHRY and CDR2 SYGVKD. Trimming removed 5 bases at V and 1 base at J, with 11 bases between. Input material: non-Treg CD4+ T cells sorted from blood. The chain couples TRBV10-3 to TRBJ2-2, with TRBD1 as a possible D gene (5 bases). The clonotype comes from a human donor in good health. CDR3 nucleotide sequence: TGTGCCATCAGTAGTTTTGGACAGAACACCGGGGAGCTGTTTTTT. It specifies CAISSFGQNTGELFF.